These 15 T cell receptor beta chains originate from one sample sequenced in a study of T-cell reconstitution after alpha-beta-depleted transplantation in children. Unique molecular identifiers featured in how the TCRbeta library was prepared. Using its own MiXCR run on the PCR reads, TCRdb lists one record per CDR3 protein. The table lists roughly 100,000 distinct CDR3 sequences, 7% to 10% of them singletons. The sequences come from PBMCs from the stem cell graft donor, collected from the stem cell graft. The receptors shown here come from a human donor who donated a stem cell graft to a child with congenital amegakaryocytic thrombocytopenia.

This clonotype was found many times. The gene calls are TRBV7-2 and TRBJ2-4; D is uncertain. V was cut by 5 bases and J by 0 bases, with 14 bases left in between. Germline assignment: CDR1 SGHTA and CDR2 FQGNSA. This CDR3 has 16 residues. The CDR3 loop reads CASSHTDGLAKNIQYF. The CDR3 coding sequence is TGTGCCAGCAGCCATACGGACGGGCTAGCCAAAAACATTCAGTACTTC. The full variable domain, its missing parts supplied by reference TRBV7-2 and TRBJ2-4, is GAGVSQSPSNKVTEKGKDVELRCDPISGHTALYWYRQSLGQGLEFLIYFQGNSAPDKSGLPSDRFSAERTGGSVSTLTIQRTQQEDSAVYLCASSHTDGLAKNIQYFGAGTRLSVL.

This clonotype came up many times. V and J are TRBV20-1 and TRBJ1-1; D not resolved. This CDR3 has 12 amino acids. Trimming cost V 6 bases and J 3 bases, with 11 bases left between them. CDR1 and CDR2 (germline): DFQATT, SNEGSKA (reference sequence). CDR3 residues: CSALDGYTEAFF. CDR3 coding DNA: TGCAGTGCCCTGGACGGTTACACTGAAGCTTTCTTT.

The CDR3 loop is CASRPRGLTNEKLFF. CDR3 bases: TGTGCCAGCAGGCCCAGGGGGCTGACTAATGAAAAACTGTTTTTT. The genes are TRBV2 and TRBJ1-4; TRBD1 aligns across 8 bases. This CDR3 is 15 amino acids long. Losses at the gene ends were 6 bases for V and 2 bases for J; bases not matched to a gene: 5. CDR1 and CDR2 (germline): SNHLY, FYNNEI. The full variable domain, with the rest looked up from reference TRBV2 and TRBJ1-4, is EPEVTQTPSHQVTQMGQEVILRCVPISNHLYFYWYRQILGQKVEFLVSFYNNEISEKSEIFDDQFSVERPDGSNFTLKIRSTKLEDSAMYFCASRPRGLTNEKLFFGSGTQLSVL.

This clonotype has at least ten counts. The genes are TRBV27 and TRBJ2-3, with a weak D call TRBD1 (6 bases). V lost 2 bases and J lost 2, with 8 bases in between. Germline V gene data show CDR1 as MNHEY and CDR2 as SMNVEV (reference sequence). CDR3 size: 14 residues. CDR3 sequence (DNA): TGTGCCAGCAGTTTAAACAGGGACACAGATACGCAGTATTTT. It is translated as CASSLNRDTDTQYF.

This clonotype was detected ten times or more. The chain recombines TRBV27 with TRBJ2-7; no firm D call. With 5 bases removed from V and 6 bases from J, the gap between germline ends came to 20 bases. The CDR3 runs to 15 residues. Germline V gives CDR1 MNHEY, CDR2 SMNVEV (reference sequence). The CDR3 bases are TGTGCCAGCAGTAATTACCTGGACCCAAGGGCCGAGCAGTACTTC. It codes for CASSNYLDPRAEQYF.

In its sample, this clonotype was seen many times. This chain connects TRBV11-2 to TRBJ2-5; 13 nucleotides line up with TRBD2. Germline CDR1 and CDR2: SGHAT and FQNNGV. The CDR3 sequence is 19 residues long. With 4 bases clipped from V and 5 bases from J, the junction kept 16 bases outside the gene matches. The CDR3 is CASSSPRTSGGPSLETQYF. CDR3 bases: TGTGCCAGCAGCTCGCCACGGACTAGCGGGGGCCCGTCACTTGAGACCCAGTACTTC.

Concerning this clonotype: The junction departs from the called germline gene at one end, perhaps through a read error. The chain recombines TRBV20-1 with TRBJ1-1; 7 bases line up with TRBD1. Germline CDR1 reads DFQATT; CDR2 reads SNEGSKA (reference sequence). CDR3 length: 12 residues. DNA for the CDR3: TGCAGTGCTAGAGATCCCCCGACAGGGCCCGTCTTT. Amino acid sequence: CSARDPPTGPVF.

This clonotype was observed many times. This chain connects TRBV9 to TRBJ2-5, with D possibly being TRBD1 (5 bases). This CDR3 has 16 residues. Germline V CDR1 and CDR2: SGDLS, YYNGEE. V shed 0 bases and J shed 2 bases, with 14 bases lying between them. CDR3 DNA: TGTGCCAGCAGCGTAGGAACAGGAAGAAATCAAGAGACCCAGTACTTC. It specifies CASSVGTGRNQETQYF.

This clonotype has a count of ten or more. The CDR3 reads CASSQEGYSNQPQHF. The CDR3, as DNA: TGCGCCAGCAGCCAAGAGGGATATAGCAATCAGCCCCAGCATTTT. The chain has TRBV4-3 and TRBJ1-5, with no clear D. Germline V gene lookup returns CDR1 LGHNA and CDR2 YSLEER. V lost 0 bases, J lost 0 bases, and 6 bases lay in between. CDR3 size: 15 residues.

The genes are TRBV5-5 and TRBJ2-2, with D perhaps matching TRBD2 (6 bases). Per germline, CDR1 SGHKS and CDR2 YYEKEE (reference sequence). Trimming took off 5 bases at V and 1 base at J, with 18 bases between the two ends. The CDR3 covers 17 residues. The CDR3 DNA sequence: TGTGCCAGCAGACCGAGGGATAGCGGTCTGAACACCGGGGAGCTGTTTTTT. This codes for CASRPRDSGLNTGELFF. The full variable domain, its missing parts supplied by reference TRBV5-5 and TRBJ2-2, is DAGVTQSPTHLIKTRGQQVTLRCSPISGHKSVSWYQQVLGQGPQFIFQYYEKEERGRGNFPDRFSARQFPNYSSELNVNALLLGDSALYLCASRPRDSGLNTGELFFGEGSRLTVL.

Ten or more counts support this clonotype. This chain joins TRBV27 and TRBJ1-1; D call uncertain. The CDR3 covers 16 residues. Trimming left V 5 bases short and J 3 bases short, with 19 bases between. CDR1 and CDR2 (germline): MNHEY, SMNVEV (reference sequence). The CDR3 sequence: CASSPHTDSEDTEAFF. The CDR3 nucleotides are TGTGCCAGCAGTCCACACACGGACTCGGAGGACACTGAAGCTTTCTTT.

In its sample, this clonotype was seen many times. The chain combines TRBV29-1 with TRBJ2-7; 10 bases line up with TRBD1. The CDR3 is made up of 13 amino acids. The junction had 5 bases not matched to a gene; V was cut back by 1 base and J by 8 bases. Germline CDR1 reads SQVTM; CDR2 reads ANQGSEA. CDR3 DNA sequence: TGCAGCGTTGAAGCGACAGGGGGCTATCAGCAGTACTTC. This codes for CSVEATGGYQQYF.

At least ten counts were recorded for this clonotype. V and J are TRBV10-3 and TRBJ1-5; D may be TRBD1 (6 bases). The CDR3 length is 15 residues. Germline-derived CDR1 and CDR2 are ENHRY and SYGVKD. Trimming stripped 0 bases from V and 3 bases from J, with 9 bases between. CDR3: CAISESAGVNQPQHF. The CDR3 DNA follows: TGTGCCATCAGTGAGTCCGCAGGGGTCAATCAGCCCCAGCATTTT.

This clonotype was picked up many times. The rearrangement links TRBV18 to TRBJ1-5; unclear D gene. The CDR3 length is 13 residues. With 4 bases removed from V and 4 bases from J, the gap between germline ends came to 8 bases. Looked up from germline, CDR1 is KGHSH and CDR2 is LQKENI. CDR3 protein: CASSRHSNQPQHF. CDR3 bases: TGTGCCAGCTCACGACACTCAAATCAGCCCCAGCATTTT. The entire variable domain, with the rest obtained from reference TRBV18 and TRBJ1-5, is as follows: NAGVMQNPRHLVRRRGQEARLRCSPMKGHSHVYWYRQLPEEGLKFMVYLQKENIIDESGMPKERFSAEFPKEGPSILRIQQVVRGDSAAYFCASSRHSNQPQHFGDGTRLSIL.

The chain joins TRBV18 to TRBJ2-3, with 8 bases identical to TRBD2. CDR3 length: 18 residues. The germline V gene encodes CDR1 KGHSH and CDR2 LQKENI. V lost 7 bases to trimming and J lost 0 bases; unmatched junction nucleotides: 15. The CDR3: CASWDGGRAGASTDTQYF. Written as DNA, the CDR3 is TGTGCCAGCTGGGACGGAGGAAGAGCGGGAGCTAGCACAGATACGCAGTATTTT.